These T cell receptor beta chains were read from a single sample in a study of T cells in Graves' hyperthyroidism and ophthalmopathy. TCRdb reanalysed the multiplex PCR reads using MiXCR and keeps one entry per CDR3 protein. The data contain hundreds of thousands of distinct CDR3 sequences, 38% of them singletons. The sample consisted of blood. These TCRs come from a man between 18 and 35 years old with Graves' hyperthyroidism. Both conserved end residues are trimmed from each CDR3. A D gene is named only where the DNA matches it firmly.

j_gene | v_gene | d_gene | CDR3aa
TRBJ1-2 | TRBV12-3/TRBV12-4 | TRBD1 | ASSPTTGRYDGYT
TRBJ2-7 | TRBV9 | . | ASSQDRKAYEQY
TRBJ1-5 | TRBV7-2 | . | ASKVDRGEPQH
TRBJ2-5 | TRBV7-8 | TRBD1 | ASSLWDRQETQY
TRBJ2-2 | TRBV7-3 | . | ASSETVTGELF
TRBJ2-6 | TRBV5-1 | . | ASSLWTNTGANVLT
TRBJ1-3 | TRBV7-9 | . | ATRVQVERDTIY
TRBJ2-5 | TRBV12-3/TRBV12-4 | TRBD2 | ASSYLGLAGQETQY
TRBJ1-2 | TRBV5-1 | . | ASSDSGNYGYT
TRBJ1-2 | TRBV11-2 | . | ASSLRLSGTNGYT
TRBJ2-5 | TRBV12-3/TRBV12-4 | . | ASSSPLGSDQETQY
TRBJ2-5 | TRBV7-9 | TRBD2 | ASSILGLAGPPKHH
TRBJ1-5 | TRBV19 | . | ASSMGVIRGQH
TRBJ2-5 | TRBV9 | TRBD2 | ASSVVGGGALATQY
TRBJ1-6 | TRBV2 | TRBD1 | ASETGVGDSPLH
TRBJ1-5 | TRBV7-2 | . | ASSWTSGSHQPQH
TRBJ2-7 | TRBV7-9 | TRBD2 | ASSSGRVSYEQY
TRBJ1-6 | TRBV19 | . | ASSIGQGNSPLH
TRBJ2-7 | TRBV7-2 | . | ASSDPRRHVSYEQY
TRBJ2-7 | TRBV5-1 | TRBD1 | ASSLQDRVHEQY
TRBJ1-1 | TRBV12-3/TRBV12-4 | . | ASSLYGDTEAF
TRBJ2-7 | TRBV9 | TRBD2 | ASSPTSGSGYEQY
TRBJ2-1 | TRBV5-6 | TRBD1 | ASSLGQGSNEQF
TRBJ2-2 | TRBV7-6 | TRBD1 | ASSLERDRGLF
TRBJ2-5 | TRBV25-1 | TRBD2 | ASSLGRGGLAGEGTQY
TRBJ1-2 | TRBV7-9 | TRBD1 | ASVQGAYT
TRBJ2-2 | TRBV6-5 | TRBD1 | ASSEDRAYGGELF
TRBJ1-5 | TRBV30 | TRBD1 | AWGQGGRQPQH
TRBJ2-5 | TRBV7-6 | TRBD1 | ASSPSPGQQETQY
TRBJ2-5 | TRBV7-8 | TRBD1 | ASSRDRGGETQY
TRBJ1-4 | TRBV6-4 | TRBD1 | ASRTSTGAGEKLF